The sequence of this TCR beta chain was determined in a study of shared clonotypes between healthy human individuals. TCRdb's table, derived via immunoSEQ multiplex PCR, lists solely in-frame clones and lacks some. Found here are more than 400,000 clones, around 96% of them singletons; the top ten hold about 0.068%. Overall study results and limits: Specimens sampled were limited to blood, with tissue repertoires likely differing. A few donors showed sharing of about 4.8% of naive CD4 clonotypes.

Trimming shortened V by 11 bases and J by 4 bases, and 12 bases separated the two germline ends. The CDR3 length is 12 residues. Germline V CDR1 and CDR2: MNHNS, SASEGT. A note on this clone: Antigen unknown.

Material for sequencing was naive CD4+ T cells sorted from blood. Subset denoted: CD45RA+ positively selected. The sequence came from a woman between 25 and 40 years old in good health. The rearrangement joins TRBV6-1 to TRBJ1-5, with D unresolved. In DNA form, the CDR3 reads TGTGCCGGCTCTAGGCCAAATCAGCCCCAGCATTTT. It yields the protein CAGSRPNQPQHF.